Listed here is a single TCR beta chain. The data stem from a study of human T cells and chemical hapten exposure. Turning to the study itself: Small pooled library volume differences mainly caused per-sample TCR yield variation.

For the library, individual cDNA molecules each received unique molecular identifiers. Authors' analysis steps: With a range of 23,224 to 690,600, the median per sample was 95,638 TCRs. One entry per CDR3 protein results from TCRdb running MiXCR on the RACE reads. V and J calls and clone size were set by TCRdb, not the authors. The sample records more than 75,000 distinct CDR3 sequences, over 8.5% being singletons. The CDR3 length is 16 residues. V shed 0 bases, J shed 0 bases, and the junction held 4 bases outside the gene matches. Germline V CDR1 and CDR2: SGHNT, YYREEE (reference sequence). Stated time point: healthy volunteer bleed at 6 weeks. Total RNA came from unfractionated whole blood.

This receptor was taken from a male donor in good health. Some clones in this sample may be carry-over from other donors' samples. The V and J genes are TRBV5-4 and TRBJ2-7; 9 bases line up with TRBD2. Source material: whole blood. CDR3 in amino acids: CASSLGSGRPSYEQYF. The DNA of the CDR3 is TGTGCCAGCAGCTTGGGCAGCGGGAGGCCCTCCTACGAGCAGTACTTC.